Below, one TCR beta chain is given with its context. These data originate in a study of cytomegalovirus exposure and HLA in healthy donors. Amplification used 60 Vbeta primers and 13 Jbeta primers. The repertoire was sequenced with immunoSEQ multiplex PCR; TCRdb's copy has only in-frame clones and lacks some. The repertoire holds 80,000 to 95,000 clones, with over 55% as singletons. Germline-derived CDR1 and CDR2 are WSHSY and SAAADI. CDR3 length equals 11 residues. V gave up 4 bases and J gave up 8 bases, with 5 bases separating them. Healthy people donating bone marrow made up the donors. This sequence joins TRBV10-2 and TRBJ2-2, with unresolved D. The receptor was derived from a woman younger than 45 in good health and CMV-seronegative. The sequencing input was PBMCs. DNA for the CDR3: TGCGCCAGCAGTGTGGCTGGGGAGCTGTTTTTT. Its translation is CASSVAGELFF.